Below, one T cell receptor (beta chain) is given with its context. Its cognate antigen is unknown. This sample is part of a study of OX40 agonist ivuxolimab in advanced cancers. Across the study: Patients took ivuxolimab, an agonistic anti-OX40 (CD134) antibody.

Study-level points and caveats: CD8+ T cells showed, on average, more clonal expansion than CD4+ cells.

The data were produced by immunoSEQ multiplex PCR, yet TCRdb's version contains in-frame clones alone and is incomplete. The data show approximately 16,000 clones, approximately 86% seen once. V lost 2 bases and J lost 5, with 22 bases in between. The CDR3 runs 17 residues. CDR1 and CDR2 (germline): SEHNR, FQNEAQ (reference sequence). The chain uses TRBV7-9 and TRBJ2-7, with D tentatively TRBD1 (6 bases). The sequences come from CD4+ or CD8+ T cells sorted from blood, collected in a trial of the OX40 agonist ivuxolimab. The clonotype was recovered from an adult with an advanced solid tumor such as melanoma, head and neck, liver or kidney cancer. CDR3 loop: CASSLNSETGRFHEQYF. The DNA for the CDR3 is TGTGCCAGCAGCTTAAATAGTGAGACAGGTCGGTTCCACGAGCAGTACTTC.